This TCR beta chain was recorded in a study of human T cells and chemical hapten exposure. TCRdb re-called the RACE reads through MiXCR, storing one row per CDR3 protein. This sample yields about 180,000 distinct CDR3 sequences, of which nearly 30% are seen a single time; roughly 3% belongs to the top ten. Time point denoted: pre-sensitization, week 0. Treatment meaning: therapeutic diphenylcyclopropenone sensitization with weekly scalp DPC. Researchers extracted total RNA from unfractionated whole blood. In this sample, this clonotype turned up once. This CDR3 spans 12 amino acids. V lost 3 bases and J 9 bases, leaving 9 bases between the germline ends. Germline V gene data show CDR1 as MDHEN and CDR2 as SYDVKM.

This TCR was sampled from a woman younger than 45 with alopecia areata. Some clones in this sample may be carry-over from other donors' samples. The V gene is TRBV28, the J gene TRBJ2-1; D unclear. Sequenced here: whole blood, sampled in connection with sensitization to the hapten diphenylcyclopropenone (DPC). CDR3 amino acids: CASSFGLVEQFF. The CDR3 nucleotides read TGTGCCAGCAGTTTCGGTCTAGTTGAGCAGTTCTTC.